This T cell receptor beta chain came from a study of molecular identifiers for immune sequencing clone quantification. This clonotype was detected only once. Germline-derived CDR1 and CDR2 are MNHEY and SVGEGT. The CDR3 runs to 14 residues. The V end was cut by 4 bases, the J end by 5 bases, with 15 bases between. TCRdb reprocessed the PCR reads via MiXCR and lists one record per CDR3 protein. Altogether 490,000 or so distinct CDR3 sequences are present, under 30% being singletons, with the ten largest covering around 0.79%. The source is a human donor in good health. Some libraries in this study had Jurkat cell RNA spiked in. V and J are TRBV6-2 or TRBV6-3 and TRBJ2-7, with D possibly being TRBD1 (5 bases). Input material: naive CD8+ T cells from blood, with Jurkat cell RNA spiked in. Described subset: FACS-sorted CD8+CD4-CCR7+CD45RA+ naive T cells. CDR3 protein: CASSFRAGLHEQYF. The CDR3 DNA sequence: TGTGCCAGCAGTTTCAGGGCAGGCCTGCACGAGCAGTACTTC.